One and the same sample provided the 27 T cell receptor beta chains below, sequenced in a study of blood T cell repertoires in COVID-19. Measured with immunoSEQ multiplex PCR; TCRdb has only the in-frame clones, and not every one. The sample has under 250,000 clones; around 81% are singletons. The specimen sequenced was PBMCs or T cells enriched from blood (not recorded which). The receptors were sampled from a woman aged 45-65 years with acute COVID-19.

The V and J genes are TRBV7-2 and TRBJ2-1, with a tentative D call TRBD2 (6 bases). With 1 base removed from V and 4 bases from J, the gap between germline ends came to 23 bases. Germline-derived CDR1 and CDR2 are SGHTA and FQGNSA. The CDR3 is made up of 19 amino acids. DNA of the CDR3: TGTGCCAGCAGCTTAGTGTCATCTAGTTCAGCGGGCACATACAATGAGCAGTTCTTC. This translates into CASSLVSSSSAGTYNEQFF.

The chain is built from TRBV13 and TRBJ2-5; 7 bases match TRBD2. Germline values: CDR1 PRHDT, CDR2 FYEKMQ (reference sequence). The CDR3 totals 14 residues. V shed 5 bases, J shed 5 bases, and the junction held 8 bases outside the gene matches. DNA for the CDR3: TGTGCCAGCAGCCGCAGCGGGATTGAGGAGACCCAGTACTTC. Its translation: CASSRSGIEETQYF.

V usage is TRBV28 and J usage is TRBJ1-2; 9 bases map to TRBD1. The V gene's germline CDR1 is MDHEN and CDR2 SYDVKM. Trimming at V came to 6 bases and at J to 1 base, leaving 9 bases not matched to a gene. There are 16 residues in the CDR3. DNA of the CDR3: TGTGCCAGCAGCCGAATAGGGACAGGGTTTAACTATGGCTACACCTTC. Amino acid sequence: CASSRIGTGFNYGYTF.

This sequence joins TRBV6-5 and TRBJ2-3; D might be TRBD2 (6 bases). CDR1 MNHEY and CDR2 SVGAGI come from the germline V gene. With 8 bases removed from V and 0 bases from J, the gap between germline ends came to 12 bases. This CDR3 region has 14 residues. CDR3 in DNA: TGTGCCAGCTGGCTGGGGGGTAGCACAGATACGCAGTATTTT. It yields the protein CASWLGGSTDTQYF.

Comments on this clone: This sample also contains other DNA sequences that code for the same CDR3. V is TRBV28 and J is TRBJ2-7; TRBD1 matches 9 bases. Unmatched junction bases numbered 1, after V lost 2 bases and J lost 2 bases. CDR3 length: 14 amino acids. Germline assignment: CDR1 MDHEN and CDR2 SYDVKM. The CDR3 loop is CASSLRQGAYEQYF. CDR3 DNA: TGTGCCAGCAGTTTACGACAGGGGGCCTACGAGCAGTACTTC.

This chain connects TRBV12-3 or TRBV12-4 to TRBJ2-3; no clear D gene. V was pared by 6 bases and J by 7 bases, with 11 bases between. This CDR3 has 12 amino acids. CDR3 sequence reads: CASSQLTYTQYF. The CDR3 DNA follows: TGTGCCAGCAGCCAACTAACATATACGCAGTATTTT.

Points on this clone: Other DNA sequences in the same sample also yield this CDR3. The chain recombines TRBV14 with TRBJ1-6; weak D call: TRBD1 (5 bases). Per the germline V gene, CDR1 is SGHDN and CDR2 is FVKESK. V was shortened by 4 bases and J by 7 bases, with 8 bases between the two germline ends. The CDR3 is 13 amino acids. CDR3 coding DNA: TGTGCCAGCAGCCGCCAGGGAAATTCACCCCTCCACTTT. Protein: CASSRQGNSPLHF.

The chain employs TRBV7-3 and TRBJ2-1; D perhaps matches TRBD2 (5 bases). CDR1 is SGHTA and CDR2 is FQGTGA in the germline V gene. CDR3 length equals 14 residues. V lost 2 bases, J lost 4 bases, and 9 bases lay in between. CDR3 sequence reads: CASSLDYGYNEQFF. DNA for the CDR3: TGTGCCAGCAGCTTAGACTATGGGTACAATGAGCAGTTCTTC.

This clone was detected many times. The V and J genes are TRBV4-3 and TRBJ1-4; the D gene is possibly TRBD1 (6 bases). With 1 base removed from V and 0 bases from J, the gap between germline ends came to 9 bases. The CDR3 sequence is 16 residues long. Germline loops: CDR1 LGHNA, CDR2 YSLEER. The CDR3 DNA reads TGCGCCAGCAGCCAAGGAAACAGGGCAACTAATGAAAAACTGTTTTTT. Its protein is CASSQGNRATNEKLFF.

This clone has more than one count but fewer than ten. The chain has TRBV2 and TRBJ1-5; D gene uncertain. Germline V gene data show CDR1 as SNHLY and CDR2 as FYNNEI. V shed 11 bases and J shed 4 bases, with 15 bases lying between them. CDR3 length: 13 amino acids. CDR3 region: CALRQYENQPQHF. Here the CDR3 DNA reads TGTGCCCTGCGCCAATACGAGAATCAGCCCCAGCATTTT.

The chain uses TRBV28 and TRBJ1-2, with 8 bases fitting TRBD1. Germline V gene sequence: CDR1 MDHEN, CDR2 SYDVKM. This CDR3 has 15 amino acids. Unmatched junction bases numbered 8, after V lost 6 bases and J lost 2 bases. CDR3 amino acids: CASSLLDRANYGYTF. The CDR3 DNA sequence: TGTGCCAGCAGCCTATTGGACAGGGCGAACTATGGCTACACCTTC.

The rearrangement links TRBV11-2 to TRBJ2-5; maybe TRBD1 (6 bases). The germline gives CDR1 SGHAT, CDR2 FQNNGV. The V and J ends lost 2 bases and 6 bases respectively, with 16 bases between them. The CDR3 has 15 residues. The CDR3 spells CASSLMADRSKTQYF. The CDR3 region has the DNA TGTGCCAGCAGCTTAATGGCTGACAGGTCGAAGACCCAGTACTTC.

The V and J genes are TRBV29-1 and TRBJ2-7; D unresolved. CDR3 length equals 11 residues. Trimming cost V 5 bases and J 6 bases, with 11 bases left between them. Germline-derived CDR1 and CDR2 are SQVTM and ANQGSEA. The CDR3 region has the DNA TGCAGCGTTACAGAATCCAGCGAGCAGTACTTC. Translation gives CSVTESSEQYF.

The chain joins TRBV5-4 to TRBJ2-1; 14 bases are a match to TRBD2. The CDR3 contains 16 residues. CDR1 is SGHNT and CDR2 is YYREEE in the germline V gene (reference sequence). The J segment lost 5 bases and the V segment lost 4 bases, leaving 5 bases of the junction unmatched. The CDR3 spells CASSPGLAGVNNEQFF. The DNA of the CDR3 is TGTGCCAGCAGCCCGGGACTAGCGGGAGTCAACAATGAGCAGTTCTTC.

The CDR3 nucleotides are TGCGCCAGCAGCATCACCGGGACAGTCACCGGGGAGCTGTTTTTT. Amino acid sequence: CASSITGTVTGELFF. The chain uses TRBV4-3 and TRBJ2-2, with TRBD1 matching over 7 bases. With 5 bases clipped from V and 4 bases from J, the junction kept 7 bases outside the gene matches. The CDR3 loop spans 15 amino acids. Germline-derived CDR1 and CDR2 are LGHNA and YSLEER.

V usage is TRBV11-1 and J usage is TRBJ1-1; TRBD1 matches 7 bases. The CDR3 spans 13 residues. CDR1 is SGHAT, CDR2 FQDESV, per germline (reference sequence). V shed 6 bases and J 0 bases; nucleotides not matched to a gene: 1. In nucleotides, the CDR3 is TGTGCCAGCAGGACAGGGATGAACACTGAAGCTTTCTTT. Amino acid sequence: CASRTGMNTEAFF.

The CDR3 is CASSPVGPRVNYGYTF. For the CDR3, the DNA is TGTGCCAGCTCACCGGTAGGGCCGAGGGTAAACTATGGCTACACCTTC. The chain combines TRBV18 with TRBJ1-2; D remains unclear. Between the trimmed V and J ends, which lost 3 bases and 2 bases, there was a span of 16 bases. This CDR3 has 16 residues. Germline lookup yields CDR1 KGHSH and CDR2 LQKENI.

The CDR3 here is CASSSGDRVNQPQHF. The CDR3 nucleotides are TGTGCCAGCAGCTCCGGGGACAGGGTCAATCAGCCCCAGCATTTT. J is TRBJ1-5 and V is TRBV7-6; 9 bases line up with TRBD1. Germline CDR1 SGHVS, CDR2 FNYEAQ. J gave up 3 bases and V 4 bases, and 4 bases lay outside the gene matches. CDR3 size: 15 residues. Full variable domain (remainder filled in from reference TRBV7-6 and TRBJ1-5): GAGVSQSPRYKVTKRGQDVALRCDPISGHVSLYWYRQALGQGPEFLTYFNYEAQQDKSGLPNDRFSAERPEGSISTLTIQRTEQRDSAMYRCASSSGDRVNQPQHFGDGTRLSIL.

The J gene is TRBJ1-4, the V gene TRBV6-6; TRBD1 might be the D (5 bases). The germline V gene encodes CDR1 MNHNY and CDR2 SVGAGI (reference sequence). The ends were cut back, 7 bases at V and 0 bases at J, with 9 bases in the middle. The CDR3 runs to 14 residues. The CDR3 coding sequence is TGTGCCAGCAAGAGACAGTCAACTAATGAAAAACTGTTTTTT. It translates to CASKRQSTNEKLFF.

The chain combines TRBV5-1 with TRBJ2-2; 8 bases line up with TRBD1. This CDR3 region has 16 residues. The J segment lost 7 bases and the V segment lost 4 bases, leaving 12 bases of the junction unmatched. Germline values: CDR1 SGHRS, CDR2 YFSETQ. The CDR3 loop reads CASSIWGRGQDGELFF. CDR3 nucleotide sequence: TGCGCCAGCAGCATTTGGGGCAGGGGGCAAGACGGGGAGCTGTTTTTT.

The gene calls are TRBV7-6 and TRBJ1-6; D remains unclear. Trimming removed 5 bases from V and 7 bases from J, with 6 bases in between. CDR3 length: 12 residues. Germline V gene lookup returns CDR1 SGHVS and CDR2 FNYEAQ. CDR3 DNA: TGTGCCAGCAGCGCGGGGAATTCACCCCTCCACTTT. Translated, it gives CASSAGNSPLHF.

In its sample, this clone was seen a few times. The V gene is TRBV5-6, the J gene TRBJ1-1; TRBD1 matches at 7 bases. V trimming: 0 bases; J trimming: 9 bases; junction bases outside the gene matches: 5. The CDR3 has 13 residues. Germline V gene data show CDR1 as SGHDT and CDR2 as YYEEEE. CDR3 nucleotides: TGTGCCAGCAGCTTGGCGGGACAGAGACAAGCTTTCTTT. Translating it yields CASSLAGQRQAFF.

This clone has just one count. This chain uses TRBV7-2 with TRBJ2-3; no definite D call. V shed 0 bases and J shed 5 bases, with 9 bases lying between them. The CDR3 covers 14 residues. Germline assignment: CDR1 SGHTA and CDR2 FQGNSA. This chain's CDR3 is CASSLAELVDTQYF. CDR3 nucleotides: TGTGCCAGCAGCTTAGCGGAGTTAGTAGATACGCAGTATTTT. Complete variable domain (other parts from reference TRBV7-2 and TRBJ2-3): GAGVSQSPSNKVTEKGKDVELRCDPISGHTALYWYRQSLGQGLEFLIYFQGNSAPDKSGLPSDRFSAERTGGSVSTLTIQRTQQEDSAVYLCASSLAELVDTQYFGPGTRLTVL.

As regards this clone: Other DNA sequences of this sample code for an identical CDR3. CDR3 protein: CASSPPTENTEAFF. The DNA for the CDR3 is TGTGCCAGCAGCCCCCCGACAGAGAACACTGAAGCTTTCTTT. V is TRBV7-8 and J is TRBJ1-1, with D tentatively TRBD1 (5 bases). CDR1 is SGHVS and CDR2 is FQNEAQ in the germline V gene. The CDR3 sequence is 14 residues long. V gave up 5 bases and J gave up 1 base, with 11 bases separating them.

This clone was detected many times. The chain links TRBV19 to TRBJ1-5; 9 bases align to TRBD1. The germline CDR1 and CDR2 sequences are LNHDA and SQIVND (reference sequence). J gave up 2 bases and V 3 bases, and 8 bases lay outside the gene matches. There are 17 residues in the CDR3. The CDR3 loop reads CASSIHTRTGGNQPQHF. As DNA, the CDR3 is TGTGCCAGTAGTATCCACACTAGGACAGGGGGCAATCAGCCCCAGCATTTT.

The chain links TRBV9 to TRBJ1-5; D not resolved. CDR1 and CDR2 (germline): SGDLS, YYNGEE. CDR3 size: 13 residues. Trimming pared 3 bases from V and 7 bases from J, leaving 11 bases between. CDR3 sequence (DNA): TGTGCCAGCAGCGCGGGCCGGGAACAGCCCCAGCATTTT. Protein sequence: CASSAGREQPQHF.

V gene TRBV19 combines with J gene TRBJ1-2; possible D gene TRBD1, 6 bases. Trimming pared 5 bases from V and 7 bases from J, leaving 20 bases between. This CDR3 contains 15 residues. From germline, CDR1 is LNHDA and CDR2 SQIVND (reference sequence). The CDR3 sequence: CASSPPKRGAVGYTF. The CDR3 DNA sequence: TGTGCCAGTAGTCCTCCCAAGCGGGGGGCTGTTGGCTACACCTTC.